This T cell receptor beta chain originates from a study of cytomegalovirus exposure and HLA in healthy donors. Primers for the PCR totalled 60 Vbeta and 13 Jbeta. Sequenced by immunoSEQ multiplex PCR; TCRdb stores in-frame clones only, minus some. The sample yields around 180,000 clones, around 84% seen once. Sequenced sample: PBMCs. The sequence came from a girl aged 2-10 years in good health and CMV-seropositive.

This chain's CDR3 is CASSRDGTKIEETQYF. DNA of the CDR3: TGTGCCAGCAGCCGAGACGGGACTAAGATCGAAGAGACCCAGTACTTC. V and J are TRBV5-4 and TRBJ2-5, with 7 bases matching TRBD2. Germline loops: CDR1 SGHNT, CDR2 YYREEE (reference sequence). The CDR3 length is 16 residues. V shed 4 bases and J 3 bases; nucleotides not matched to a gene: 12.